These T cell receptor beta chains were read from a single sample in a study of OX40 agonist ivuxolimab in advanced cancers. The data were produced by immunoSEQ multiplex PCR, yet TCRdb's version contains in-frame clones alone and is incomplete. Altogether about 110,000 clones are present, about 91% being singletons, with the ten largest covering under 0.85%. Sequencing used CD4+ or CD8+ T cells sorted from blood, obtained in a trial of the OX40 agonist ivuxolimab. The receptors derive from an adult with an advanced solid tumor such as melanoma, head and neck, liver or kidney cancer. CDR3s include the opening cysteine and the closing phenylalanine or tryptophan. D genes are given only for firm matches. Rows may omit the clone size; those that give it use once, few, many or a size class.

V	D	J	size	CDR3	DNA
TRBV6-6	TRBD1	TRBJ2-7	NA	CATKRGLFDEQYF	TGTGCCACCAAAAGGGGGCTTTTCGACGAGCAGTACTTC
TRBV6-1	TRBD1	TRBJ1-5	once	CASSSSTGMDQPQHF	TGTGCCAGCAGTTCATCGACAGGGATGGATCAGCCCCAGCATTTT
TRBV15	TRBD2	TRBJ2-7	few	CATSRVSGGVYEQYF	TGTGCCACCAGCAGAGTGTCGGGAGGAGTCTACGAGCAGTACTTC
TRBV19	TRBD1	TRBJ1-3	NA	CASSISGRGRNTIYF	TGTGCCAGTAGTATAAGCGGCAGGGGGCGAAACACCATATATTTT
TRBV18	NA	TRBJ1-5	NA	CASSPDRNQPQHF	TGTGCCAGCTCACCGGACAGAAATCAGCCCCAGCATTTT
TRBV25-1	TRBD2	TRBJ2-7	NA	CASSEWRRGREGRYEQYF	TGTGCCAGCAGTGAATGGCGGAGGGGGCGGGAGGGACGCTACGAGCAGTACTTC
TRBV18	TRBD1	TRBJ2-2	NA	CASSPQGATNTGELFF	TGTGCCAGCTCACCACAGGGGGCGACGAACACCGGGGAGCTGTTTTTT
TRBV7-9	NA	TRBJ1-6	NA	CASSLAGGGNSPLHF	TGTGCCAGCAGCTTGGCCGGGGGTGGTAATTCACCCCTCCACTTT
TRBV19	NA	TRBJ1-2	NA	CASGVGTPNYGYTF	TGTGCCAGTGGTGTTGGGACACCGAACTATGGCTACACCTTC
TRBV7-3	TRBD2	TRBJ2-2	NA	CASSLILAGGPGELFF	TGTGCCAGCAGCTTAATACTAGCGGGAGGGCCAGGGGAGCTGTTTTTT
TRBV27	NA	TRBJ2-4	NA	CASSLYEGAKNIQYF	TGTGCCAGCAGTTTATACGAAGGAGCCAAAAACATTCAGTACTTC
TRBV19	NA	TRBJ2-4	once	CASSLSGYAKNIQYF	TGTGCCAGTAGCCTCTCAGGGTACGCCAAAAACATTCAGTACTTC
TRBV23-1	NA	TRBJ1-2	NA	CASSQSEGPNYGYTF	TGCGCCAGCAGTCAATCTGAAGGGCCTAACTATGGCTACACCTTC
TRBV18	TRBD1	TRBJ1-4	once	CASSPIRRTGLELFF	TGTGCCAGCTCACCAATTCGGAGGACAGGGCTAGAACTGTTTTTT
TRBV30	NA	TRBJ1-1	NA	CAWSVQHTEAFF	TGTGCCTGGAGTGTACAGCATACTGAAGCTTTCTTT
TRBV5-1	TRBD2	TRBJ2-2	NA	CASSFGLAGDGELFF	TGCGCCAGCAGCTTTGGTCTAGCGGGTGACGGGGAGCTGTTTTTT
TRBV10-3	NA	TRBJ2-3	NA	CAISEPLKADTQYF	TGTGCCATCAGTGAACCCCTTAAGGCAGATACGCAGTATTTT
TRBV29-1	NA	TRBJ2-1	NA	CSVEIFIVGNEQFF	TGCAGCGTTGAAATATTCATAGTAGGCAATGAGCAGTTCTTC
TRBV7-3	NA	TRBJ2-1	NA	CASPGNEQFF	TGTGCCAGCCCCGGGAATGAGCAGTTCTTC
TRBV7-6	NA	TRBJ2-1	NA	CASSLPNEQFF	TGTGCCAGCAGCTTACCCAATGAGCAGTTCTTC
TRBV5-1	NA	TRBJ2-3	NA	CASSYGGTDTQYF	TGCGCCAGCAGCTACGGCGGGACAGATACGCAGTATTTT
TRBV5-1	NA	TRBJ1-4	NA	CASSPDANEKLFF	TGCGCCAGCAGCCCGGATGCTAATGAAAAACTGTTTTTT
TRBV10-1	TRBD2	TRBJ2-1	NA	CASSRDSGTSPIEQFF	TGCGCCAGCAGTAGGGACAGCGGGACTAGCCCCATTGAGCAGTTCTTC
TRBV30	TRBD1	TRBJ1-1	NA	CAWRGRGGQEAFF	TGTGCCTGGAGGGGCCGGGGGGGACAGGAAGCTTTCTTT
TRBV30	NA	TRBJ2-3	once	CACVPRNRRNTDTQYF	TGTGCCTGCGTTCCCCGGAACAGGCGAAATACAGATACGCAGTATTTT
TRBV5-1	NA	TRBJ2-5	NA	CASSLTSQETQYF	TGCGCCAGCAGCTTGACTTCCCAAGAGACCCAGTACTTC
TRBV2	TRBD1	TRBJ2-3	NA	CASTNRGLSDTQYF	TGTGCCAGCACCAACAGGGGGCTGTCAGATACGCAGTATTTT
TRBV6-5	NA	TRBJ2-5	NA	CAIQATGETQYF	TGTGCCATCCAGGCCACCGGGGAGACCCAGTACTTC
TRBV6-5	NA	TRBJ1-1	NA	CASTHSRAGNTEAFF	TGTGCCAGCACCCACTCCAGGGCCGGAAATACTGAAGCTTTCTTT
TRBV5-5	TRBD2	TRBJ2-5	NA	CASSIGLAGAQETQYF	TGTGCCAGCAGCATCGGACTAGCGGGGGCCCAAGAGACCCAGTACTTC
TRBV18	NA	TRBJ1-5	NA	CASSPGQSNQPQHF	TGTGCCAGCTCACCCGGACAGAGCAATCAGCCCCAGCATTTT
TRBV5-5	NA	TRBJ2-3	NA	CASRSLGGSTDTQYF	TGTGCCAGCAGATCCTTGGGGGGAAGCACAGATACGCAGTATTTT
TRBV10-3	TRBD1	TRBJ1-2	few	CAIGTGPYGYTF	TGTGCCATCGGGACAGGGCCCTATGGCTACACCTTC
TRBV5-1	NA	TRBJ2-5	NA	CASSGTRGGETQYF	TGCGCCAGCAGCGGAACTAGGGGGGGAGAGACCCAGTACTTC
TRBV5-6	NA	TRBJ1-5	NA	CASSFAGRNAWAQHF	TGTGCCAGCAGCTTTGCGGGACGTAACGCATGGGCCCAGCATTTT
TRBV19	TRBD2	TRBJ2-1	NA	CASRGTRPPQEQFF	TGTGCCAGTAGGGGGACTAGGCCCCCCCAAGAGCAGTTCTTC
TRBV11-2	TRBD1	TRBJ1-1	NA	CASSMDRGLSTEAFF	TGTGCCAGCAGCATGGACAGGGGGCTGAGCACTGAAGCTTTCTTT
TRBV11-2	TRBD2	TRBJ2-1	NA	CASSPYGTRGGHEQFF	TGTGCCAGCAGCCCCTATGGGACTCGGGGAGGGCATGAGCAGTTCTTC
TRBV9	NA	TRBJ1-5	NA	CASSYRGGSGQPQHF	TGTGCCAGCAGCTACCGTGGGGGGAGCGGACAGCCCCAGCATTTT